The 32 T cell receptor beta chains below come from one sample, sequenced in a study of T cell changes during pregnancy in multiple sclerosis. The protocol was immunoSEQ multiplex PCR, while the TCRdb copy is restricted to in-frame clones and leaves out a portion. The sample holds tens of thousands of clones, nearly 95% seen once. The sample was peripheral blood, taken in the first trimester of pregnancy. These receptors were taken from a female donor with multiple sclerosis, enrolled in a pregnancy study.

This sequence joins TRBV5-6 and TRBJ2-2, with D possibly matching TRBD1 (6 bases). Trimming removed 5 bases from V and 3 bases from J, with 17 bases in between. Germline CDR1 SGHDT, CDR2 YYEEEE. This CDR3 is 16 amino acids long. CDR3 residues: CASRKQGLRDTGELFF. The CDR3 DNA is TGTGCCAGCAGAAAACAGGGATTGAGGGACACCGGGGAGCTGTTTTTT.

The J gene is TRBJ2-7, the V gene TRBV7-2; possibly TRBD2 for D (6 bases). The CDR3 has 14 amino acids. Germline V gene lookup returns CDR1 SGHTA and CDR2 FQGNSA. V lost 2 bases, J lost 9 bases, and 17 bases lay in between. CDR3 loop: CASSLLAGSAWQYF. The CDR3 nucleotides read TGTGCCAGCAGCTTATTGGCGGGGTCCGCCTGGCAGTACTTC. The full variable domain, rest sourced from reference TRBV7-2 and TRBJ2-7, is GAGVSQSPSNKVTEKGKDVELRCDPISGHTALYWYRQSLGQGLEFLIYFQGNSAPDKSGLPSDRFSAERTGGSVSTLTIQRTQQEDSAVYLCASSLLAGSAWQYFGPGTRLTVT.

This clone occurred a few times. The V call is TRBV19, the J call TRBJ2-7; possibly TRBD1 for D (6 bases). V gave up 5 bases and J gave up 3 bases, with 17 bases separating them. Germline-derived CDR1 and CDR2 are LNHDA and SQIVND (reference sequence). The CDR3 length is 15 residues. This CDR3 is CASSASGDPLYEQYF. CDR3 in DNA: TGTGCCAGTAGTGCCTCAGGGGATCCCCTCTACGAGCAGTACTTC.

The chain couples TRBV9 to TRBJ1-1; D not resolved. Trimming took 0 bases from V and 1 from J, leaving 10 bases between them. The CDR3 spans 15 residues. Looked up from germline, CDR1 is SGDLS and CDR2 is YYNGEE. The CDR3 region is CASSVGRTRNTEAFF. Written as DNA, the CDR3 is TGTGCCAGCAGCGTAGGCCGCACTAGGAACACTGAAGCTTTCTTT.

J is TRBJ1-6 and V is TRBV13; tentatively, D is TRBD1 (5 bases). Germline values: CDR1 PRHDT, CDR2 FYEKMQ (reference sequence). V was cut by 4 bases and J by 7 bases, with 11 bases left in between. The CDR3 has 14 amino acids. The CDR3 nucleotides are TGTGCCAGCAGCTCCCGACAGTTCAATTCACCCCTCCACTTT. Translated: CASSSRQFNSPLHF.

The V and J genes are TRBV6-5 and TRBJ2-3, with a possible D match to TRBD1 (6 bases). CDR1 is MNHEY, CDR2 SVGAGI, per germline. Trimming left V 7 bases short and J 2 bases short, with 13 bases between. The CDR3 runs 14 residues. CDR3 bases: TGTGCCAGCACTCGGGCAGGGGCCACAGATACGCAGTATTTT. It specifies CASTRAGATDTQYF.

The chain recombines TRBV27 with TRBJ1-4, with unresolved D. The V and J ends lost 1 base and 5 bases respectively, with 11 bases between them. Germline V lookup: CDR1 MNHEY, CDR2 SMNVEV (reference sequence). CDR3 length: 15 amino acids. CDR3 loop: CASSLFVGQNEKLFF. CDR3 DNA: TGTGCCAGCAGTTTATTTGTTGGGCAGAATGAAAAACTGTTTTTT. Supplemented by reference TRBV27 and TRBJ1-4, the full variable domain reads EAQVTQNPRYLITVTGKKLTVTCSQNMNHEYMSWYRQDPGLGLRQIYYSMNVEVTDKGDVPEGYKVSRKEKRNFPLILESPSPNQTSLYFCASSLFVGQNEKLFFGSGTQLSVL.

The rearrangement links TRBV9 to TRBJ2-5; 8 positions agree with TRBD2. The CDR3 consists of 15 residues. CDR1 and CDR2 from the germline V gene are SGDLS and YYNGEE. Losses at the gene ends were 4 bases for V and 2 bases for J; bases not matched to a gene: 7. CDR3 sequence: CASSLGGALQETQYF. The CDR3 nucleotides read TGTGCCAGCAGCCTCGGGGGGGCCTTACAAGAGACCCAGTACTTC.

The CDR3 loop is CASSGAGGEYQPQHF. CDR3 in DNA: TGTGCCAGCAGCGGGGCAGGGGGCGAATATCAGCCCCAGCATTTT. The chain uses TRBV9 and TRBJ1-5, with 8 bases lining up with TRBD1. The CDR3 spans 15 residues. CDR1 SGDLS and CDR2 YYNGEE come from the germline V gene. The J segment lost 5 bases and the V segment lost 3 bases, leaving 7 bases of the junction unmatched.

This clone was seen a single time. The V gene is TRBV19, the J gene TRBJ2-5; a weak D match, TRBD2 (6 bases). Looked up from germline, CDR1 is LNHDA and CDR2 is SQIVND (reference sequence). V was pared by 9 bases and J by 3 bases, with 14 bases between. The CDR3 sequence is 13 residues long. The CDR3 spells CASTRGGKETQYF. As DNA, the CDR3 is TGTGCCAGCACCCGAGGAGGGAAAGAGACCCAGTACTTC.

The J gene is TRBJ2-5, the V gene TRBV9; D might be TRBD1 (6 bases). The CDR3 is made up of 15 amino acids. V shed 0 bases and J shed 5 bases, with 14 bases lying between them. Germline V gene sequence: CDR1 SGDLS, CDR2 YYNGEE. Written as DNA, the CDR3 is TGTGCCAGCAGCGTAGACGGGACATCGCCGGAGACCCAGTACTTC. The encoded protein is CASSVDGTSPETQYF.

The V gene is TRBV7-8, the J gene TRBJ2-4; 10 positions match TRBD1. In germline, CDR1 is SGHVS, CDR2 FQNEAQ. CDR3 length: 19 amino acids. Trimming at V came to 2 bases and at J to 0 bases, leaving 10 bases not matched to a gene. The CDR3 spells CASSLPGQGMEVAKNIQYF. The DNA for the CDR3 is TGTGCCAGCAGCTTACCGGGACAGGGGATGGAGGTAGCCAAAAACATTCAGTACTTC. The variable domain in full, completed from reference TRBV7-8 and TRBJ2-4, reads GAGVSQSPRYKVAKRGQDVALRCDPISGHVSLFWYQQALGQGPEFLTYFQNEAQLDKSGLPSDRFFAERPEGSVSTLKIQRTQQEDSAVYLCASSLPGQGMEVAKNIQYFGAGTRLSVL.

The chain combines TRBV12-5 with TRBJ1-4, with D unclear. Deletions cut 2 bases from V and 7 bases from J, with 14 bases between. The CDR3 runs to 15 residues. The germline CDR1 and CDR2 sequences are LGHNT and FRNRAP. DNA for the CDR3: TGTGCTAGTGGTTTGAGGAGTAAAGGTAGTGAAAAACTGTTTTTT. Its translation: CASGLRSKGSEKLFF.

This clone was observed a handful of times. The V gene is TRBV10-2, the J gene TRBJ1-1; D remains unclear. Germline V lookup: CDR1 WSHSY, CDR2 SAAADI. V lost 4 bases and J lost 4, with 7 bases in between. The CDR3 is 12 amino acids. CDR3 bases: TGCGCCAGCAGTGCCGGAGGCACTGAAGCTTTCTTT. Translating gives CASSAGGTEAFF.

DNA of the CDR3: TGTGCCAGCAGTTCGTACAGGGAAGGCTCCTATAATTCACCCCTCCACTTT. Translating it yields CASSSYREGSYNSPLHF. This rearrangement joins TRBV27 to TRBJ1-6; D might be TRBD1 (6 bases). The CDR3 spans 17 residues. CDR1 is MNHEY, CDR2 SMNVEV, per germline (reference sequence). V lost 4 bases and J 0 bases, leaving 13 bases between the germline ends.

The chain carries TRBV9 and TRBJ1-1, with unresolved D. Trimming pared 0 bases from V and 1 base from J, leaving 10 bases between. The CDR3 loop spans 15 amino acids. Germline assignment: CDR1 SGDLS and CDR2 YYNGEE. DNA of the CDR3: TGTGCCAGCAGCGTAGGGGCCCTGCGGAACACTGAAGCTTTCTTT. Translating it yields CASSVGALRNTEAFF.

The CDR3 DNA sequence: TGTGCCAGCAGCCTCGCAGGGGGCAATCAGCCCCAGCATTTT. Its protein product is CASSLAGGNQPQHF. The V call is TRBV11-2, the J call TRBJ1-5; D may be TRBD1 (6 bases). The CDR3 is 14 amino acids. Germline CDR1 and CDR2: SGHAT and FQNNGV. Trimming cost V 5 bases and J 2 bases, with 10 bases left between them.

The chain carries TRBV9 and TRBJ1-1; no reliable D call. Per the germline V gene, CDR1 is SGDLS and CDR2 is YYNGEE. V was trimmed by 0 bases and J by 7 bases, leaving 10 bases between them. The CDR3 contains 13 residues. The CDR3 region is CASSVGPVVEAFF. DNA of the CDR3: TGTGCCAGCAGCGTAGGCCCGGTTGTTGAAGCTTTCTTT.

This chain joins TRBV6-5 and TRBJ1-1; no definite D call. The CDR3 is 16 amino acids. V was pared by 3 bases and J by 4 bases, with 18 bases between. CDR1 is MNHEY and CDR2 is SVGAGI in the germline V gene. This chain's CDR3 is CASSYRTAFRSTEAFF. The CDR3 DNA reads as TGTGCCAGCAGTTATCGCACCGCCTTTCGGAGCACTGAAGCTTTCTTT.

This rearrangement joins TRBV18 to TRBJ2-7; TRBD1 agrees at 7 bases. This CDR3 region has 13 residues. Germline V gene sequence: CDR1 KGHSH, CDR2 LQKENI. The ends lost 3 bases at V and 7 bases at J; junction bases unmatched: 6. CDR3 bases: TGTGCCAGCTCACCCGACAGGGTAGGGGAGCAGTACTTC. Translating it yields CASSPDRVGEQYF.

The genes are TRBV27 and TRBJ1-4; 9 bases fit TRBD1. In germline, CDR1 is MNHEY, CDR2 SMNVEV (reference sequence). With 6 bases clipped from V and 6 bases from J, the junction kept 11 bases outside the gene matches. The CDR3 totals 16 residues. This CDR3 reads CASRSRPGQGHEKLFF. CDR3 in DNA: TGTGCCAGCAGAAGCCGACCGGGACAGGGTCATGAAAAACTGTTTTTT.

The chain combines TRBV6-4 with TRBJ2-1, with 11 bases matching TRBD2. The CDR3 consists of 16 residues. Germline V lookup: CDR1 MRHNA, CDR2 SNTAGT. Germline trimming cut 4 bases from V and 3 bases from J; bases unmatched to any gene: 5. The CDR3 is CASSASSGGFYNEQFF. The DNA for the CDR3 is TGTGCCAGCAGTGCTTCTAGCGGGGGGTTCTACAATGAGCAGTTCTTC.

The chain uses TRBV9 and TRBJ1-5; 7 bases map to TRBD1. V lost 4 bases, J lost 5 bases, and 9 bases stayed unmatched. This CDR3 region has 15 residues. Germline V gives CDR1 SGDLS, CDR2 YYNGEE. CDR3 residues: CASSPGGRGDQPQHF. CDR3 coding DNA: TGTGCCAGCAGCCCCGGGGGCAGGGGGGATCAGCCCCAGCATTTT.

This clone has only one observation. V gene TRBV6-4 combines with J gene TRBJ1-6, with 8 bases that match TRBD1. In germline, CDR1 is MRHNA, CDR2 SNTAGT. The CDR3 sequence is 15 residues long. The V gene end was trimmed by 4 bases and the J gene end by 10 bases; junction bases not matched to a gene: 9. This CDR3 reads CASSAPGQVDSPLHF. CDR3 sequence (DNA): TGTGCCAGCAGTGCTCCGGGACAGGTCGACTCACCCCTCCACTTT.

The V call is TRBV6-5, the J call TRBJ1-1; no clear D gene. The V and J ends lost 0 bases and 4 bases respectively, with 9 bases between them. The CDR3 runs to 14 residues. The V gene's germline CDR1 is MNHEY and CDR2 SVGAGI. The CDR3 is CASSYSRGTTEAFF. CDR3 nucleotides: TGTGCCAGCAGTTACTCCCGGGGTACCACTGAAGCTTTCTTT.

The rearrangement links TRBV2 to TRBJ1-4; 7 bases match TRBD1. The CDR3 extends over 15 amino acids. Germline loops: CDR1 SNHLY, CDR2 FYNNEI. The V and J ends lost 7 bases and 2 bases, in that order; junction bases with no gene match: 7. CDR3 nucleotide sequence: TGTGCCAGCATTACACCGACAGGGACTAATGAAAAACTGTTTTTT. This encodes CASITPTGTNEKLFF.

The rearrangement joins TRBV19 to TRBJ2-1, with 11 bases matching TRBD2. Trimming removed 6 bases from V and 8 bases from J; junction bases left unmatched: 18. Germline assignment: CDR1 LNHDA and CDR2 SQIVND (reference sequence). The CDR3 spans 18 residues. CDR3 amino acids: CASRWSLAGGRGDHEQFF. The CDR3 DNA sequence: TGTGCCAGTAGATGGAGTCTAGCGGGGGGCCGGGGGGACCATGAGCAGTTCTTC.

The chain carries TRBV19 and TRBJ1-5; the D gene is possibly TRBD1 (5 bases). Germline V gives CDR1 LNHDA, CDR2 SQIVND (reference sequence). CDR3 length equals 19 residues. Trimming left V 2 bases short and J 0 bases short, with 20 bases between. Written as DNA, the CDR3 is TGTGCCAGTAGTATATCTCCAGGGTTCGCATATTATAGCAATCAGCCCCAGCATTTT. Protein: CASSISPGFAYYSNQPQHF. The complete variable domain, with remaining parts taken from reference TRBV19 and TRBJ1-5, reads DGGITQSPKYLFRKEGQNVTLSCEQNLNHDAMYWYRQDPGQGLRLIYYSQIVNDFQKGDIAEGYSVSREKKESFPLTVTSAQKNPTAFYLCASSISPGFAYYSNQPQHFGDGTRLSIL.

The CDR3 protein is CASSSTPGGELFF. In DNA form, the CDR3 reads TGTGCCAGCAGCTCCACCCCGGGCGGGGAGCTGTTTTTT. V is TRBV7-8 and J is TRBJ2-2; D uncertain. Germline CDR1 SGHVS, CDR2 FQNEAQ. V was clipped by 4 bases and J by 7 bases, with 10 bases between them. This CDR3 region has 13 residues.

The chain links TRBV7-8 to TRBJ1-1; maybe TRBD1 (6 bases). The CDR3 consists of 15 residues. The V gene lost 4 bases and the J gene lost 1 base, with 13 bases spanning the gap. Germline values: CDR1 SGHVS, CDR2 FQNEAQ. The CDR3 sequence: CASSWEGQTNTEAFF. The CDR3 DNA follows: TGTGCCAGCAGCTGGGAAGGACAGACGAACACTGAAGCTTTCTTT.

The V and J genes are TRBV15 and TRBJ2-7, with D tentatively TRBD2 (5 bases). V lost 6 bases and J 2 bases, leaving 11 bases between the germline ends. The CDR3 is made up of 13 amino acids. CDR1 and CDR2 (germline): LNHNV, YYDKDF (reference sequence). The CDR3 loop reads CATRRTEAYEQYF. DNA of the CDR3: TGTGCCACCAGGCGGACGGAGGCCTACGAGCAGTACTTC.

The chain employs TRBV2 and TRBJ2-7, with D possibly matching TRBD1 (6 bases). Germline V gene sequence: CDR1 SNHLY, CDR2 FYNNEI. The CDR3 has 14 residues. The V gene lost 4 bases and the J gene lost 3 bases, with 13 bases spanning the gap. CDR3 bases: TGTGCCAGCAGTGCCCTCGGACAGCGCTACGAGCAGTACTTC. Its protein product is CASSALGQRYEQYF.